The TCR beta chain described here comes from a study of CD8 T cells in cerebrospinal fluid in Alzheimer's disease. General study findings and limits: EBV-specific clones showed no enrichment in Alzheimer's patients and were not the top expanded clones.

TCRdb re-analyzed the 10x single-cell sequencing reads; it lists each CDR3 protein once, without DNA. The sample table includes some 1,500 distinct CDR3 sequences. Comment on this clonotype: The target antigen is unknown.

Germline V CDR1 and CDR2: MNHEY, SVGAGI. The CDR3 length is 13 residues. The V gene is TRBV6-5, the J gene TRBJ2-1; TCRdb's D call, TRBD2, is unchecked because there is no DNA. The sequence derives from a human donor with mild cognitive impairment. Sequencing input: cerebrospinal fluid. The CDR3 sequence: CASTRGGHGEQFF.